The clone carrying this T cell receptor (beta chain) has a handful of counts. This record comes from a study of blood T cells in healthy people across ages. The CDR3 is 14 amino acids. Looked up from germline, CDR1 is MNHEY and CDR2 is SVGEGT. V was cut by 7 bases and J by 4 bases, with 16 bases left in between. Using a J-beta primer mix together with a sample-barcoded 5' primer, a second PCR was run for roughly 7 to 12 cycles. Samples each returned at least 2.5 million CDR3-containing paired-end reads. TCRdb independently ran MiXCR on the 5' RACE reads; one entry per CDR3 protein. Of about 800,000 distinct CDR3 sequences listed, 20% to 25% were seen once; the top ten hold approximately 3.7%. Extraction yielded at least 6 micrograms of total RNA per sample. The same data also went into a second study, on T cells of mothers and their children. That paper adds: Researchers report slightly higher, though non-significant, overlap in related mother-child pairs than in unrelated pairs.

Sequencing used blood. The clonotype originates from a boy younger than 18 in good health. V and J are TRBV6-2 or TRBV6-3 and TRBJ1-1; D uncertain. The DNA for the CDR3 is TGTGCCAGCATCCTTAAGCCCTGGGCCACTGAAGCTTTCTTT. Translation gives CASILKPWATEAFF.